A single sample gave rise to the 28 T cell receptor beta chains below, sequenced in a study of cytomegalovirus exposure and HLA in healthy donors. It was with 60 Vbeta and 13 Jbeta primers that the PCR ran. The table came from immunoSEQ multiplex PCR; TCRdb's copy has only in-frame clones and leaves some out. Of approximately 140,000 clones detected, about 78% appear once; the ten largest clones hold approximately 2.6%. The sequencing sample was made of PBMCs. The receptor source for this set is a human donor in good health.

The chain recombines TRBV12-5 with TRBJ2-2; maybe TRBD2 (5 bases). The CDR3 has 13 amino acids. With 6 bases removed from V and 6 bases from J, the gap between germline ends came to 11 bases. CDR1 and CDR2 (germline): LGHNT, FRNRAP. The CDR3 protein is CASGPGSAGELFF. The CDR3, as DNA: TGTGCTAGTGGACCGGGATCGGCCGGGGAGCTGTTTTTT. The full variable domain, completed using reference TRBV12-5 and TRBJ2-2, is DARVTQTPRHKVTEMGQEVTMRCQPILGHNTVFWYRQTMMQGLELLAYFRNRAPLDDSGMPKDRFSAEMPDATLATLKIQPSEPRDSAVYFCASGPGSAGELFFGEGSRLTVL.

This clone was seen only once. This chain links TRBV6-5 with TRBJ2-1; TRBD2 aligns across 9 bases. The CDR3 totals 15 residues. V shed 6 bases and J 9 bases; nucleotides not matched to a gene: 12. Germline CDR1 is MNHEY and CDR2 is SVGAGI. The CDR3 reads CASRKAGGPVGEQFF. As DNA, the CDR3 is TGTGCCAGCAGGAAAGCGGGAGGCCCTGTCGGTGAGCAGTTCTTC.

This clone has only a few counts. V is TRBV6-1 and J is TRBJ1-1; 9 positions match TRBD1. J gave up 0 bases and V 2 bases, and 10 bases lay outside the gene matches. The CDR3 runs 18 residues. CDR1 and CDR2 (germline): MNHNS, SASEGT. Here the CDR3 reads CASSEQVQGAFMNTEAFF. Written as DNA, the CDR3 is TGTGCCAGCAGTGAACAAGTACAGGGGGCCTTCATGAACACTGAAGCTTTCTTT.

The rearrangement links TRBV28 to TRBJ1-2; D call uncertain. The CDR3 runs 16 residues. V lost 7 bases and J 0 bases, leaving 18 bases between the germline ends. Germline V gene sequence: CDR1 MDHEN, CDR2 SYDVKM. CDR3 coding DNA: TGTGCCAGCATTCCCCACGGGTTGGAAGCTAACTATGGCTACACCTTC. This codes for CASIPHGLEANYGYTF.

A few counts support this clone. The CDR3 protein is CASSYGWTAQYF. CDR3 in DNA: TGTGCCAGCAGTTATGGGTGGACAGCACAGTACTTC. The J gene is TRBJ2-7, the V gene TRBV6-6; a weak D match, TRBD1 (6 bases). V dropped 3 bases and J dropped 10 bases, with 13 bases sitting between them. Germline-derived CDR1 and CDR2 are MNHNY and SVGAGI (reference sequence). The length of the CDR3 is 12 residues.

This chain links TRBV5-1 with TRBJ1-1, with a weak D call TRBD1 (6 bases). CDR1 SGHRS and CDR2 YFSETQ come from the germline V gene. V lost 0 bases and J lost 4, with 25 bases in between. This CDR3 contains 19 residues. The CDR3 region is CASSLVSWGPGEKTTEAFF. CDR3 bases: TGCGCCAGCAGCTTGGTTTCTTGGGGGCCCGGAGAGAAGACCACTGAAGCTTTCTTT.

This clone was picked up a small number of times. The rearrangement uses TRBV6-5 and TRBJ2-1; 7 positions agree with TRBD1. The CDR3 is made up of 12 amino acids. The germline V gene encodes CDR1 MNHEY and CDR2 SVGAGI. V dropped 6 bases and J dropped 15; count of bases not matched to a gene: 11. CDR3 sequence: CASSQINRGMFF. In DNA form, the CDR3 reads TGTGCCAGCAGCCAAATAAACAGGGGTATGTTCTTC.

A few counts support this clone. The genes are TRBV30 and TRBJ2-2; 8 bases align to TRBD1. The CDR3 covers 16 residues. Trimming removed 3 bases from V and 0 bases from J; junction bases left unmatched: 6. Germline CDR1 is GTSNPN and CDR2 is SVGIG (reference sequence). In nucleotides, the CDR3 is TGTGCCTGGAGAACGGCGACAGGGGCGAACACCGGGGAGCTGTTTTTT. Protein product: CAWRTATGANTGELFF.

This CDR3 is CASSLSRLSGANVLTF. The CDR3 coding sequence is TGTGCCAGCAGTTTATCAAGACTCTCTGGGGCCAACGTCCTGACTTTC. This chain joins TRBV28 and TRBJ2-6; D not certain. The CDR3 contains 16 residues. Looked up from germline, CDR1 is MDHEN and CDR2 is SYDVKM. V shed 1 base and J shed 0 bases, with 7 bases lying between them.

In its sample, this clone was seen a few times. The chain has TRBV5-8 and TRBJ2-3; 7 nucleotides match TRBD2. Germline V gene sequence: CDR1 SGHTS, CDR2 YDEGEE. V lost 8 bases, J lost 0 bases, and 9 bases stayed unmatched. The CDR3 loop spans 15 amino acids. The CDR3 sequence is CARGEGAFSTDTQYF. DNA for the CDR3: TGTGCCAGAGGGGAGGGCGCTTTTAGCACAGATACGCAGTATTTT.

This clone was detected once. The chain recombines TRBV6-1 with TRBJ2-7; TRBD2 matches at 7 bases. The ends lost 0 bases at V and 5 bases at J; junction bases unmatched: 7. This CDR3 has 15 amino acids. Germline values: CDR1 MNHNS, CDR2 SASEGT. CDR3 protein: CASSEADGGSNEQYF. CDR3 DNA sequence: TGTGCCAGCAGTGAAGCGGACGGCGGGAGTAACGAGCAGTACTTC.

This chain connects TRBV4-2 to TRBJ1-5, with TRBD1 identical over 9 bases. V gave up 1 base and J gave up 1 base; unmatched junction bases: 8. CDR3 length: 18 amino acids. CDR1 is LGHNA, CDR2 YNFKEQ, per germline. The CDR3 sequence is CASSQGTGGIGSNQPQHF. In DNA, the CDR3 is TGTGCCAGCAGCCAAGGTACAGGGGGCATCGGGAGCAATCAGCCCCAGCATTTT.

This clone appeared a few times. The rearrangement joins TRBV14 to TRBJ2-5; 9 positions agree with TRBD2. This CDR3 region has 13 residues. V trimming: 2 bases; J trimming: 7 bases; junction bases outside the gene matches: 2. CDR1 and CDR2 (germline): SGHDN, FVKESK. As DNA, the CDR3 is TGTGCCAGCAGCCAACGGCGGGAGGGGACCCAGTACTTC. Its protein is CASSQRREGTQYF.

This clone has a handful of counts. J is TRBJ2-5 and V is TRBV2; the match to TRBD2 covers 7 bases. Germline CDR1 SNHLY, CDR2 FYNNEI. This CDR3 comprises 15 residues. V trimming: 7 bases; J trimming: 4 bases; junction bases outside the gene matches: 12. CDR3 bases: TGTGCCAGCATTCCCCCTAGCGGAGATATAGAGACCCAGTACTTC. Its protein is CASIPPSGDIETQYF. The whole variable domain, filled in from reference TRBV2 and TRBJ2-5, reads EPEVTQTPSHQVTQMGQEVILRCVPISNHLYFYWYRQILGQKVEFLVSFYNNEISEKSEIFDDQFSVERPDGSNFTLKIRSTKLEDSAMYFCASIPPSGDIETQYFGPGTRLLVL.

This clone has a count of ten or more. The chain uses TRBV5-4 and TRBJ2-2, with 7 bases fitting TRBD1. The germline CDR1 and CDR2 sequences are SGHNT and YYREEE (reference sequence). With 4 bases clipped from V and 5 bases from J, the junction kept 2 bases outside the gene matches. The CDR3 runs 13 residues. The CDR3 reads CASSLQGTGELFF. The CDR3 DNA reads as TGTGCCAGCAGCCTACAGGGGACCGGGGAGCTGTTTTTT.

CDR3 loop: CASSLATVGETQYF. In nucleotides, the CDR3 is TGTGCCAGCAGCTTAGCGACAGTAGGAGAGACCCAGTACTTC. The V and J genes are TRBV11-1 and TRBJ2-5; possible D gene TRBD1, 5 bases. There are 14 residues in the CDR3. Trimming removed 0 bases from V and 4 bases from J, with 9 bases in between. The germline gives CDR1 SGHAT, CDR2 FQDESV (reference sequence).

The genes are TRBV6-5 and TRBJ2-7; D gene ambiguous. The germline V gene has CDR1 MNHEY and CDR2 SVGAGI. V was clipped by 8 bases and J by 7 bases, with 18 bases between them. The CDR3 totals 13 residues. CDR3 loop: CASAAAVTGEQYF. The CDR3 DNA is TGTGCCAGCGCCGCCGCTGTGACTGGGGAGCAGTACTTC.

The chain recombines TRBV19 with TRBJ1-2, with D perhaps TRBD1 (6 bases). Germline values: CDR1 LNHDA, CDR2 SQIVND (reference sequence). The CDR3 spans 14 residues. V was pared by 7 bases and J by 2 bases, with 14 bases between. The CDR3 is CASTQDRINYGYTF. Written as DNA, the CDR3 is TGTGCCAGTACTCAGGACAGAATAAACTATGGCTACACCTTC.

The gene calls are TRBV6-5 and TRBJ1-2; D ambiguous. The germline CDR1 and CDR2 sequences are MNHEY and SVGAGI. The length of the CDR3 is 13 residues. V was shortened by 2 bases and J by 7 bases, with 11 bases between the two germline ends. CDR3 DNA sequence: TGTGCCAGCAGTTACATTCGAACGAGTGGCTACACCTTC. Its translation is CASSYIRTSGYTF.

The chain recombines TRBV1 with TRBJ2-5; the table's TRBD2 call for D was not verified on the DNA. Matching the DNA end better, TRBJ2-7 makes the J call doubtful. TRBV1 is labeled a pseudogene. The CDR3 contains 17 residues. CDR3 sequence reads: CTSSSGTSGGLPYEQYF. CDR3 coding DNA: TGCACCAGCAGCTCCGGGACTAGCGGGGGCCTCCCCTACGAGCAGTACTTC.

V usage is TRBV5-1 and J usage is TRBJ1-1; 7 bases are a match to TRBD1. CDR3 size: 16 residues. Per germline, CDR1 SGHRS and CDR2 YFSETQ. Trimming took 0 bases from V and 1 from J; bases not matched to a gene: 6. The CDR3, as DNA: TGCGCCAGCAGCTTGGTGGGACAGTCCCCGAACACTGAAGCTTTCTTT. Protein product: CASSLVGQSPNTEAFF.

In this sample, this clone turned up a few times. V gene TRBV20-1 combines with J gene TRBJ2-7; TRBD2 might be the D (6 bases). CDR1 and CDR2 from the germline V gene are DFQATT and SNEGSKA (reference sequence). This CDR3 has 11 residues. Trimming cost V 3 bases and J 5 bases, with 8 bases left between them. This chain's CDR3 is CSASGRDEQYF. CDR3 sequence (DNA): TGCAGTGCTAGCGGGAGAGACGAGCAGTACTTC.

This chain uses TRBV11-2 with TRBJ2-6, with 8 bases fitting TRBD1. CDR3 size: 16 residues. Germline lookup yields CDR1 SGHAT and CDR2 FQNNGV. V lost 5 bases, J lost 4 bases, and 7 bases stayed unmatched. As DNA, the CDR3 is TGTGCCAGCAGCCTCTGGGGACAGGCCGGGGCCAACGTCCTGACTTTC. Translation: CASSLWGQAGANVLTF.

The chain couples TRBV7-2 to TRBJ1-2; 9 positions match TRBD1. Trimming removed 5 bases from V and 4 bases from J; junction bases left unmatched: 8. Germline V gene data show CDR1 as SGHTA and CDR2 as FQGNSA. The CDR3 length is 15 residues. In DNA form, the CDR3 reads TGTGCCAGCAGCCCAAACAGGGGGCGCCCCTATGGCTACACCTTC. This gives the protein CASSPNRGRPYGYTF.

This clone came up a few times. The CDR3 here is CASKAARGGLHEQYF. CDR3 coding DNA: TGTGCCAGCAAGGCGGCGAGGGGAGGACTACACGAGCAGTACTTC. The chain links TRBV5-4 to TRBJ2-7, with D maybe TRBD2 (6 bases). The germline V and J ends were trimmed by 6 bases and 5 bases, with 21 bases remaining between them. Germline-derived CDR1 and CDR2 are SGHNT and YYREEE (reference sequence). The CDR3 is 15 amino acids.

The V call is TRBV28, the J call TRBJ2-7, with D possibly matching TRBD1 (5 bases). V lost 3 bases and J 2 bases, leaving 8 bases between the germline ends. The CDR3 runs to 13 residues. Germline V gene data show CDR1 as MDHEN and CDR2 as SYDVKM. The CDR3 DNA reads TGTGCCAGCAGTTTTGACAGCCCCTACGAGCAGTACTTC. This encodes CASSFDSPYEQYF.

Within the sample, this clone is medium-sized. Other DNA sequences in this specimen translate into the identical CDR3. The rearrangement uses TRBV7-9 and TRBJ1-2, with D hard to call. V was cut by 1 base and J by 0 bases, with 6 bases left in between. The CDR3 has 14 residues. Per germline, CDR1 SEHNR and CDR2 FQNEAQ (reference sequence). CDR3 protein: CASSLEGANYGYTF. Here the CDR3 DNA reads TGTGCCAGCAGCTTAGAAGGAGCTAACTATGGCTACACCTTC. Full variable domain (outside the CDR3, taken from reference TRBV7-9 and TRBJ1-2): DTGVSQNPRHKITKRGQNVTFRCDPISEHNRLYWYRQTLGQGPEFLTYFQNEAQLEKSRLLSDRFSAERPKGSFSTLEIQRTEQGDSAMYLCASSLEGANYGYTFGSGTRLTVV.

The V call is TRBV5-1, the J call TRBJ1-4; a possible D gene is TRBD1 (5 bases). Germline V gene lookup returns CDR1 SGHRS and CDR2 YFSETQ. V dropped 3 bases and J dropped 5 bases, with 11 bases sitting between them. The CDR3 loop spans 14 amino acids. The CDR3 coding sequence is TGCGCCAGCAGCTGGGGCCAGGCGAATGAAAAACTGTTTTTT. Its translation: CASSWGQANEKLFF.